This TCR beta chain was recorded in a study of shared clonotypes between healthy human individuals. Turning to the study itself: Researchers assigned three CD4 naive, three CD4 memory, two CD8 naive and one CD8 memory plate to each donor.

Only CD45RO-negative cells positively selected for CCR7 counted as naive CD8 cells, so terminally differentiated effector memory CD45RA+ cells were excluded. Recent vaccinations or acute infections were absent in the healthy HIV-negative adult donors. Clones were read by immunoSEQ multiplex PCR, and TCRdb kept only the in-frame ones, dropping some. The repertoire holds around 1.9 million clones, with around 93% as singletons. V was cut by 3 bases and J by 3 bases, with 8 bases left in between. Germline-derived CDR1 and CDR2 are LNHDA and SQIVND (reference sequence). This CDR3 has 13 amino acids. Sequencing input: naive CD8+ T cells from PBMCs. This chain connects TRBV19 to TRBJ2-5; D unclear. This receptor was obtained from a man aged 18 to 30 in good health. Some clones in this sample may be carry-over from other donors' samples. The CDR3 is CASSIWSKETQYF. The CDR3 region has the DNA TGTGCCAGTAGTATCTGGAGCAAAGAGACCCAGTACTTC.